The next 20 T cell receptor beta chains were all read from a single sample in a study of sequential checkpoint blockade in melanoma. Treatment reported: randomized to nivolumab then ipilimumab (arm A) or the reverse (arm B). The assay was immunoSEQ multiplex PCR, and TCRdb's table has in-frame clones only and misses some. The sample comprises about 10,000 clones, around 75% of which are singletons, and over 10% rests with the top ten. The sample was CD8+ T cells sorted from blood (inferred from file names), taken from a patient given nivolumab and ipilimumab in sequence. Every receptor here comes from a human donor with melanoma.

V usage is TRBV5-8 and J usage is TRBJ2-7; no clear D. The CDR3 consists of 14 residues. Germline lookup yields CDR1 SGHTS and CDR2 YDEGEE. The V end lost 4 bases, the J end lost 0 bases, and 11 bases lay between the germline ends. CDR3 protein: CASSELAGSYEQYF. The CDR3 DNA follows: TGTGCCAGCAGCGAGCTCGCCGGCTCCTACGAGCAGTACTTC.

The chain is built from TRBV30 and TRBJ2-2; a possible D gene is TRBD2 (6 bases). Trimming removed 2 bases from V and 5 bases from J, with 15 bases in between. The CDR3 is 15 residues long. Germline V gene lookup returns CDR1 GTSNPN and CDR2 SVGIG (reference sequence). CDR3 sequence reads: CAWSYQRRETGELFF. The CDR3 DNA sequence: TGTGCCTGGAGTTACCAGCGGAGGGAAACCGGGGAGCTGTTTTTT.

This chain connects TRBV27 to TRBJ2-7; 8 nucleotides align to TRBD1. Trimming at V came to 3 bases and at J to 5 bases, leaving 3 bases not matched to a gene. Germline V CDR1 and CDR2: MNHEY, SMNVEV (reference sequence). The CDR3 covers 13 residues. CDR3 sequence (DNA): TGTGCCAGCAGTTTCCAGGGGGCCCACGAGCAGTACTTC. Amino acids: CASSFQGAHEQYF.

This clone was seen only a few times. This rearrangement joins TRBV19 to TRBJ1-5, with D possibly matching TRBD1 (6 bases). V was cut by 5 bases and J by 4 bases, with 15 bases left in between. The CDR3 extends over 15 amino acids. The germline V gene encodes CDR1 LNHDA and CDR2 SQIVND (reference sequence). Here the CDR3 reads CASSSFAGANQPQHF. CDR3 nucleotide sequence: TGTGCCAGTAGTTCCTTTGCAGGGGCAAATCAGCCCCAGCATTTT.

The chain couples TRBV27 to TRBJ2-2; unclear D gene. The CDR3 loop spans 15 amino acids. V lost 4 bases and J lost 0, with 9 bases in between. Germline loops: CDR1 MNHEY, CDR2 SMNVEV (reference sequence). The CDR3, as DNA: TGTGCCAGCAGTTCCGGAGTGACGAACACCGGGGAGCTGTTTTTT. Protein sequence: CASSSGVTNTGELFF.

The gene calls are TRBV6-1 and TRBJ2-1; 10 bases align to TRBD2. The CDR3 loop spans 18 amino acids. With 2 bases clipped from V and 1 base from J, the junction kept 8 bases outside the gene matches. Germline V gene sequence: CDR1 MNHNS, CDR2 SASEGT. CDR3 coding DNA: TGTGCCAGCAGTGAATATTCTAGCGGGAGCCTGTCCTACAATGAGCAGTTCTTC. Protein: CASSEYSSGSLSYNEQFF.

The V and J genes are TRBV9 and TRBJ2-1; possibly TRBD2 for D (7 bases). This CDR3 is 16 amino acids long. CDR1 is SGDLS, CDR2 YYNGEE, per germline. V lost 3 bases and J lost 1, with 14 bases in between. In nucleotides, the CDR3 is TGTGCCAGCAGCGCCGGGGGGCAGGGGTCCTACAATGAGCAGTTCTTC. Amino acid sequence: CASSAGGQGSYNEQFF.

V is TRBV7-2 and J is TRBJ2-3; 9 bases map to TRBD2. The V segment lost 3 bases and the J segment 4 bases; nucleotides outside the gene matches: 8. Looked up from germline, CDR1 is SGHTA and CDR2 is FQGNSA. The CDR3 sequence is 16 residues long. The DNA for the CDR3 is TGTGCCAGCAGCTTGATTGCGGGAGGGCCCCCAGATACGCAGTATTTT. Its protein is CASSLIAGGPPDTQYF. Full variable domain (rest looked up from reference TRBV7-2 and TRBJ2-3): GAGVSQSPSNKVTEKGKDVELRCDPISGHTALYWYRQSLGQGLEFLIYFQGNSAPDKSGLPSDRFSAERTGGSVSTLTIQRTQQEDSAVYLCASSLIAGGPPDTQYFGPGTRLTVL.

The V call is TRBV6-1, the J call TRBJ2-7, with 10 bases aligning to TRBD2. The CDR3 runs 15 residues. The germline CDR1 and CDR2 sequences are MNHNS and SASEGT. With 6 bases clipped from V and 0 bases from J, the junction kept 5 bases outside the gene matches. In DNA, the CDR3 is TGTGCCAGCAGACACACTAGCGGGGACTCCTACGAGCAGTACTTC. This gives the protein CASRHTSGDSYEQYF.

The chain employs TRBV6-1 and TRBJ2-3; the match to TRBD1 covers 8 bases. Germline V gives CDR1 MNHNS, CDR2 SASEGT. This CDR3 is 15 amino acids long. The ends lost 3 bases at V and 2 bases at J; junction bases unmatched: 4. The CDR3 spells CASSDGTGPTDTQYF. In DNA form, the CDR3 reads TGTGCCAGCAGTGACGGGACAGGACCCACAGATACGCAGTATTTT.

The chain links TRBV4-3 to TRBJ2-3; D gene ambiguous. The CDR3 length is 15 residues. The germline CDR1 and CDR2 sequences are LGHNA and YSLEER. The V end was cut by 0 bases, the J end by 2 bases, with 9 bases between. CDR3 DNA: TGCGCCAGCAGCCAAGATCGGGTTACCACAGATACGCAGTATTTT. It translates to CASSQDRVTTDTQYF.

The chain combines TRBV6-5 with TRBJ1-1, with D uncertain. The length of the CDR3 is 15 residues. From germline, CDR1 is MNHEY and CDR2 SVGAGI. The ends were cut back, 6 bases at V and 0 bases at J, with 14 bases in the middle. The DNA of the CDR3 is TGTGCCAGCAGCAAAGTCGGTGCAATGAACACTGAAGCTTTCTTT. Protein sequence: CASSKVGAMNTEAFF.

The V call is TRBV5-1, the J call TRBJ2-7; 8 positions match TRBD1. The CDR3 totals 13 residues. The V segment lost 0 bases and the J segment 4 bases; nucleotides outside the gene matches: 0. Germline CDR1 is SGHRS and CDR2 is YFSETQ. The CDR3 nucleotides read TGCGCCAGCAGCTTGGGGACAGGGTACGAGCAGTACTTC. It codes for CASSLGTGYEQYF.

The gene calls are TRBV2 and TRBJ1-6; 9 bases align to TRBD1. The CDR3 is made up of 18 amino acids. V lost 6 bases to trimming and J lost 5 bases; unmatched junction nucleotides: 14. Germline CDR1 and CDR2: SNHLY and FYNNEI. CDR3 DNA sequence: TGTGCCAGCAGCGACCGGGACAGGGCAGCTTTGAATAATTCACCCCTCCACTTT. It codes for CASSDRDRAALNNSPLHF.

The chain links TRBV5-1 to TRBJ2-7; 8 bases match TRBD1. Per germline, CDR1 SGHRS and CDR2 YFSETQ. Germline trimming cut 2 bases from V and 4 bases from J; bases unmatched to any gene: 11. The CDR3 extends over 16 amino acids. The CDR3 region has the DNA TGCGCCAGCAGCTTTTCCCCCGGGACAGGAGAGTACGAGCAGTACTTC. Residues: CASSFSPGTGEYEQYF.

The V call is TRBV4-1, the J call TRBJ1-1; D is unclear. This CDR3 has 15 amino acids. Germline-derived CDR1 and CDR2 are MGHRA and YSYEKL. Trimming took 0 bases from V and 5 from J, leaving 13 bases between them. CDR3 protein: CASSQDWVGDTEAFF. CDR3 in DNA: TGCGCCAGCAGCCAAGATTGGGTAGGAGATACTGAAGCTTTCTTT.

The chain has TRBV4-3 and TRBJ1-2, with D possibly TRBD1 on 6 matching bases. The V and J ends lost 0 bases and 4 bases respectively, with 15 bases between them. The CDR3 spans 16 residues. Germline CDR1 reads LGHNA; CDR2 reads YSLEER. The CDR3 loop is CASSQDLVGTPYGYTF. CDR3 sequence (DNA): TGCGCCAGCAGCCAAGATCTCGTAGGGACACCCTATGGCTACACCTTC.

This clone was detected once. V is TRBV15 and J is TRBJ2-1; 10 bases are a match to TRBD2. J gave up 9 bases and V 4 bases, and 9 bases lay outside the gene matches. CDR3 size: 15 residues. The V gene's germline CDR1 is LNHNV and CDR2 YYDKDF (reference sequence). The CDR3 coding sequence is TGTGCCACCAGCACACGGACTAGCGGATACGGTGAGCAGTTCTTC. This sequence encodes CATSTRTSGYGEQFF.

The chain couples TRBV2 to TRBJ2-7; 8 bases fit TRBD1. Germline V gene data show CDR1 as SNHLY and CDR2 as FYNNEI. CDR3 length equals 15 residues. With V trimmed by 2 bases and J by 1 base, 4 bases remained unmatched. CDR3: CASSELGTGSYEQYF. CDR3 coding DNA: TGTGCCAGCAGTGAACTGGGGACAGGTTCCTACGAGCAGTACTTC.

For this clone: Relative to the germline gene, one junction end is altered; a read error may explain this. The gene calls are TRBV29-1 and TRBJ2-7, with TRBD2 identical over 11 bases. The V gene's germline CDR1 is SQVTM and CDR2 ANQGSEA. The CDR3 has 14 residues. CDR3 coding DNA: TGCAGCGTTGAGGTAGCGGGAGGGCCCTACGGGCAGTACTTC. It is translated as CSVEVAGGPYGQYF.